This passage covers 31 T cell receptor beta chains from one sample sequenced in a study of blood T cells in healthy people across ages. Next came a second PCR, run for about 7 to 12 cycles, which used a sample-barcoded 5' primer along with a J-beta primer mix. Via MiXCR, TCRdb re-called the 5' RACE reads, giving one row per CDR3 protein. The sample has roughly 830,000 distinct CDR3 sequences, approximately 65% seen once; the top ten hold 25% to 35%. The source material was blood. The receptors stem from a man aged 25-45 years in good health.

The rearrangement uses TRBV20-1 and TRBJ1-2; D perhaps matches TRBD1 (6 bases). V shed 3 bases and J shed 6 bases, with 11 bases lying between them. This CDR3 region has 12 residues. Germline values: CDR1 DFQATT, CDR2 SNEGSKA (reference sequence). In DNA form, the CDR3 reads TGCAGTGCTAGTCCGGACAGTAATGGCTACACCTTC. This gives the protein CSASPDSNGYTF.

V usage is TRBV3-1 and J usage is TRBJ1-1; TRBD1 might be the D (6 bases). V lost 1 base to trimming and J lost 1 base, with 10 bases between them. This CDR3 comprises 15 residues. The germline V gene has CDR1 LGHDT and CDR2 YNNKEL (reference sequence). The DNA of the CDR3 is TGTGCCAGCAGCCAAGGACAGGTTTCGAACACTGAAGCTTTCTTT. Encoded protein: CASSQGQVSNTEAFF.

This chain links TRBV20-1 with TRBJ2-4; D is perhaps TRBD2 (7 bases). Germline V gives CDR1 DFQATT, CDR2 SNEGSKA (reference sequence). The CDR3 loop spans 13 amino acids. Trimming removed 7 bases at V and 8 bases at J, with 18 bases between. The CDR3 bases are TGCAGTGTGGGGAGTGGGGGGGCGGACATTCAGTACTTC. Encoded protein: CSVGSGGADIQYF.

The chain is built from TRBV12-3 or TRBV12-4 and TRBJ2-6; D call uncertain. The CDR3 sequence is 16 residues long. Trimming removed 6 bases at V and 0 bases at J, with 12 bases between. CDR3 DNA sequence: TGTGCCAGCAGCCCTGCCCACATCTCTGGGGCCAACGTCCTGACTTTC. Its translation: CASSPAHISGANVLTF.

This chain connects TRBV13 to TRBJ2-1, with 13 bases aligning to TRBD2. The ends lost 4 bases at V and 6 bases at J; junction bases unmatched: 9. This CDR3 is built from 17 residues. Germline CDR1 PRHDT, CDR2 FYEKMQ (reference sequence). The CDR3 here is CASSYGQLAGGSNEQFF. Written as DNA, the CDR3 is TGTGCCAGCAGCTACGGCCAACTAGCGGGGGGGTCCAATGAGCAGTTCTTC.

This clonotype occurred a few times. In DNA, the CDR3 is TGCAGCGCCAGCTGGGACAGCTCCTACGAGCAGTACTTC. Translated, it gives CSASWDSSYEQYF. The chain has TRBV29-1 and TRBJ2-7; 7 positions agree with TRBD1. This CDR3 comprises 13 residues. V was pared by 7 bases and J by 0 bases, with 6 bases of the junction left unmatched. CDR1 is SQVTM and CDR2 is ANQGSEA in the germline V gene.

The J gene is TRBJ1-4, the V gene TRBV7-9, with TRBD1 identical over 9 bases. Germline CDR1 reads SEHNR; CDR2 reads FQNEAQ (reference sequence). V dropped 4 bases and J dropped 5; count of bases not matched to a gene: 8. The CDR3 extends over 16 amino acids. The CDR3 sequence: CASSSFPGQGNEKLFF. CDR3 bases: TGTGCCAGCAGCTCGTTCCCGGGACAGGGAAATGAAAAACTGTTTTTT. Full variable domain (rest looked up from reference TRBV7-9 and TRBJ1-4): DTGVSQNPRHKITKRGQNVTFRCDPISEHNRLYWYRQTLGQGPEFLTYFQNEAQLEKSRLLSDRFSAERPKGSFSTLEIQRTEQGDSAMYLCASSSFPGQGNEKLFFGSGTQLSVL.

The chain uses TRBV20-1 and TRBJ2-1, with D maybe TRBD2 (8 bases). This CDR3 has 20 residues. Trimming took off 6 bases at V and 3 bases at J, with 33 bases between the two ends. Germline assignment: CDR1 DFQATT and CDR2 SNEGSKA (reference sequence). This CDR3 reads CSAGDRGPTKGLVDYNEQFF. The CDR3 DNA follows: TGCAGTGCCGGGGACAGAGGGCCAACCAAGGGACTAGTTGACTACAATGAGCAGTTCTTC.

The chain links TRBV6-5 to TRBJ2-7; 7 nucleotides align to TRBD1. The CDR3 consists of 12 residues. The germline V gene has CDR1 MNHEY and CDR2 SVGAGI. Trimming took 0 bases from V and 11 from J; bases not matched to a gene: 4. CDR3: CASSYSWDREYF. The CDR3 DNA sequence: TGTGCCAGCAGTTACTCTTGGGACAGAGAGTACTTC.

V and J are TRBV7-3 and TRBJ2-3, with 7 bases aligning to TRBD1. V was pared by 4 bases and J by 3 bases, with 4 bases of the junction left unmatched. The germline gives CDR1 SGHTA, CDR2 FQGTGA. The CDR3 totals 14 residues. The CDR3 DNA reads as TGTGCCAGCAGCTCGACAGGGATGACAGATACGCAGTATTTT. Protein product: CASSSTGMTDTQYF.

CDR3 nucleotides: TGCAGTGCTACTGAGGCAAGGGATTCACCCCTCCACTTT. Translating it yields CSATEARDSPLHF. V and J are TRBV20-1 and TRBJ1-6; no clear D gene. CDR3 length: 13 amino acids. The V end lost 4 bases, the J end lost 8 bases, and 12 bases lay between the germline ends. Germline-derived CDR1 and CDR2 are DFQATT and SNEGSKA (reference sequence).

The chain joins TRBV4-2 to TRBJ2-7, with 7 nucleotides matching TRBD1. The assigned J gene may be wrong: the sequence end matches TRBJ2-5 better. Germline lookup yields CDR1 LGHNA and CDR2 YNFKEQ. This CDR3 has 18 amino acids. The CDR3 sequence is CASSQEGIRDSWRETQYF. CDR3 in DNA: TGTGCCAGCAGCCAAGAGGGGATCCGGGACAGTTGGCGAGAGACCCAGTACTTC.

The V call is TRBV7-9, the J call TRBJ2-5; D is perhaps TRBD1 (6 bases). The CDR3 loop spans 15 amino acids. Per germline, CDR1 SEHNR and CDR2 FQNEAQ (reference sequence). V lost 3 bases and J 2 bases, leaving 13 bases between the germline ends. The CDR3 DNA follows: TGTGCCAGCAGCTTGGGGGCCAGGCTTCAAGAGACCCAGTACTTC. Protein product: CASSLGARLQETQYF. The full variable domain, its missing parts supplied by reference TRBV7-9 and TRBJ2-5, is DTGVSQNPRHKITKRGQNVTFRCDPISEHNRLYWYRQTLGQGPEFLTYFQNEAQLEKSRLLSDRFSAERPKGSFSTLEIQRTEQGDSAMYLCASSLGARLQETQYFGPGTRLLVL.

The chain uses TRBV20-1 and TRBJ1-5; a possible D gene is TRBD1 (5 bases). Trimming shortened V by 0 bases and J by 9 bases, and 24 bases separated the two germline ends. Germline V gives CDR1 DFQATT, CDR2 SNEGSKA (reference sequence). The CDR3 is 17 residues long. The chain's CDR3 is CSARDPETVDPWGPQHF. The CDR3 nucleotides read TGCAGTGCTAGAGACCCCGAGACAGTGGACCCGTGGGGGCCCCAGCATTTT.

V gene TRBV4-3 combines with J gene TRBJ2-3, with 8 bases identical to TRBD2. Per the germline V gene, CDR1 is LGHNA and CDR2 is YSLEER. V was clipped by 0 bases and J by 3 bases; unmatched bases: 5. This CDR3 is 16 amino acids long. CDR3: CASSQERGGLTDTQYF. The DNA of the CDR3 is TGCGCCAGCAGCCAAGAACGGGGGGGCCTTACAGATACGCAGTATTTT.

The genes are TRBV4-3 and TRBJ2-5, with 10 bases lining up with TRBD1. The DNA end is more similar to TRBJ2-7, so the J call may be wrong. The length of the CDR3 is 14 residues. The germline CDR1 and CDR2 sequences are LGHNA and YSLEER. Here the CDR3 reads CASSHLTGGNEQYF. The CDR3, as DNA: TGCGCCAGCAGCCACCTGACAGGGGGCAACGAGCAGTACTTC.

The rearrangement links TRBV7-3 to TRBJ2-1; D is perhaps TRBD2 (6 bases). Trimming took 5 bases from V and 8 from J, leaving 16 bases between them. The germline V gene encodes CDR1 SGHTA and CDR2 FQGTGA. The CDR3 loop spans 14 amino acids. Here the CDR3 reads CASSPTAASDEQFF. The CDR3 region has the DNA TGTGCCAGCAGCCCGACCGCGGCTAGCGATGAGCAGTTCTTC.

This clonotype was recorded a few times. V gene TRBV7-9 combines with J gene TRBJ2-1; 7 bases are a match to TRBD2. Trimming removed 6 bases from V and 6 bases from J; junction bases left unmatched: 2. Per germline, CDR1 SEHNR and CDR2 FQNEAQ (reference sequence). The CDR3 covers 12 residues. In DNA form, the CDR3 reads TGTGCCAGCAGGTGGGGGGGCAATGAGCAGTTCTTC. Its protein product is CASRWGGNEQFF.

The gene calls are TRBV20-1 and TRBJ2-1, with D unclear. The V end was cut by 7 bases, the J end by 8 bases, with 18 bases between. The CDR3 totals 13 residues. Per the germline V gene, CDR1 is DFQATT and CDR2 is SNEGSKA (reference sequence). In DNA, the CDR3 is TGCAGTGTTCCGACGACTGGAATTGATGAGCAGTTCTTC. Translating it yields CSVPTTGIDEQFF.

CDR3 DNA: TGTGCCAGCAGCCCGGAGAGGGGCTACTCCTACGAGCAGTACTTC. It encodes CASSPERGYSYEQYF. The rearrangement joins TRBV12-3 or TRBV12-4 to TRBJ2-7; D may match TRBD1 or TRBD2 (5 bases each). The germline V and J ends were trimmed by 6 bases and 0 bases, with 15 bases remaining between them. The CDR3 is 15 amino acids.

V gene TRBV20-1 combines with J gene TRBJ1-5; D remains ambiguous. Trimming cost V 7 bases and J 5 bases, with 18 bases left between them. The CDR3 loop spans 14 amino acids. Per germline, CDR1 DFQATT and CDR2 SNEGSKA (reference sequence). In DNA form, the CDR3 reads TGCAGTGGGGGTTCGGGTAATTTTGATCAGCCCCAGCATTTT. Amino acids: CSGGSGNFDQPQHF.

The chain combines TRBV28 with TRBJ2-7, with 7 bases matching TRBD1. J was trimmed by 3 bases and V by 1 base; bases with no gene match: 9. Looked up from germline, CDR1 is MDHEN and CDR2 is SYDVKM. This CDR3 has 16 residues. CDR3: CASSLYKGGRIYEQYF. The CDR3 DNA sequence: TGTGCCAGCAGTTTATACAAAGGGGGCAGAATCTACGAGCAGTACTTC.

CDR3 DNA sequence: TGTGCCAGCAGTTCTCCTCGCTACACGAACACTGAAGCTTTCTTT. It translates to CASSSPRYTNTEAFF. The chain joins TRBV27 to TRBJ1-1, with D uncertain. The germline CDR1 and CDR2 sequences are MNHEY and SMNVEV (reference sequence). Trimming shortened V by 4 bases and J by 1 base, and 13 bases separated the two germline ends. The CDR3 runs to 15 residues.

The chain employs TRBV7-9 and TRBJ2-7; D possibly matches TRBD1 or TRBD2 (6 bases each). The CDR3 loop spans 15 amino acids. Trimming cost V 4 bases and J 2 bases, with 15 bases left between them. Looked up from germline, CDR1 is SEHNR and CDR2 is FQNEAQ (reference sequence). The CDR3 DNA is TGTGCCAGCAGCTCCCAAGGGGGGCGCCCCTACGAGCAGTACTTC. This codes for CASSSQGGRPYEQYF.

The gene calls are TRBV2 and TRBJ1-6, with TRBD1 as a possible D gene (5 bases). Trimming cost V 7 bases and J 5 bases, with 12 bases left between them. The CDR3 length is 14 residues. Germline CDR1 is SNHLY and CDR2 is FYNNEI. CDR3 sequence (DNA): TGTGCCAGCATGGGGGAAGGGAATAATTCACCCCTCCACTTT. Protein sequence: CASMGEGNNSPLHF.

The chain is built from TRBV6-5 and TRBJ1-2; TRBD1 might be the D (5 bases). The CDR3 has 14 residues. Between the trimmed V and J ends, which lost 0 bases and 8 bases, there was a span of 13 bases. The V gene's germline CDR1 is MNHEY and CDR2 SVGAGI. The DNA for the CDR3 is TGTGCCAGCAGTTACTCGACGTGGGACTCCGGCTACACCTTC. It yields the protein CASSYSTWDSGYTF.

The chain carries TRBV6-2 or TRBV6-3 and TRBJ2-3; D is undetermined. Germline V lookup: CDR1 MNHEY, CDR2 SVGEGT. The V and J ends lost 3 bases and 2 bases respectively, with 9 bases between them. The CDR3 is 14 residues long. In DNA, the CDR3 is TGTGCCAGCAGTTATGAAGGCCCCACAGATACGCAGTATTTT. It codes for CASSYEGPTDTQYF.

The CDR3 here is CASSVGDRVPDTQYF. DNA for the CDR3: TGTGCCAGCAGCGTAGGGGACAGGGTGCCGGATACGCAGTATTTT. The V call is TRBV9, the J call TRBJ2-3; 9 nucleotides align to TRBD1. The CDR3 spans 15 residues. The germline V gene encodes CDR1 SGDLS and CDR2 YYNGEE. Unmatched junction bases numbered 5, after V lost 0 bases and J lost 6 bases.

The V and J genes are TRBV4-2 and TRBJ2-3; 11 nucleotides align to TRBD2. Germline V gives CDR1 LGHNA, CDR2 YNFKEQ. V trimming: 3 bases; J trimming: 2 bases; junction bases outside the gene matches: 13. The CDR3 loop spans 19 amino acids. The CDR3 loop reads CASSQMTGSTSGDTDTQYF. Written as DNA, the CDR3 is TGTGCCAGCAGCCAGATGACCGGTTCGACTAGCGGGGACACAGATACGCAGTATTTT.

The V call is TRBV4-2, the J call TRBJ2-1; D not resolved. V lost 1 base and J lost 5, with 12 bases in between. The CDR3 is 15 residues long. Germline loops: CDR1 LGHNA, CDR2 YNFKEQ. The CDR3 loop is CASSQGHSGDNEQFF. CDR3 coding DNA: TGTGCCAGCAGCCAAGGCCACTCCGGCGACAATGAGCAGTTCTTC.

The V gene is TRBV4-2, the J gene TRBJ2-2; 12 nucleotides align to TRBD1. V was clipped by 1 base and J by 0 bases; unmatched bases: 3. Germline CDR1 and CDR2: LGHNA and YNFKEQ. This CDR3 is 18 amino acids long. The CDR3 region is CASSQAGTGGANTGELFF. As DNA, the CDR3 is TGTGCCAGCAGCCAAGCCGGGACAGGGGGCGCGAACACCGGGGAGCTGTTTTTT.